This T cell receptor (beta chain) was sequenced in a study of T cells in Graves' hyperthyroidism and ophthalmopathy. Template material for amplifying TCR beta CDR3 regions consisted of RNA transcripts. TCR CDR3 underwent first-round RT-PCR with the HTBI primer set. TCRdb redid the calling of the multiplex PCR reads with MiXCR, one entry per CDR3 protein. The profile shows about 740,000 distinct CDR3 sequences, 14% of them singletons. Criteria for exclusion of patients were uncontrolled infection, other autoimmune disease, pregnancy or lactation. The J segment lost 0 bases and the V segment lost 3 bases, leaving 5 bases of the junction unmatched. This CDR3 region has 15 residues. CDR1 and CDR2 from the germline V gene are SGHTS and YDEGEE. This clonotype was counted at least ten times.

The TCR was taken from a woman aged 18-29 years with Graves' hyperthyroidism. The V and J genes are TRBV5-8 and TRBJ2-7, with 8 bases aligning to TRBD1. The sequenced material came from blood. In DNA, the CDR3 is TGTGCCAGCAGCTACGGGACAGGCCACTCCTACGAGCAGTACTTC. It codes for CASSYGTGHSYEQYF.